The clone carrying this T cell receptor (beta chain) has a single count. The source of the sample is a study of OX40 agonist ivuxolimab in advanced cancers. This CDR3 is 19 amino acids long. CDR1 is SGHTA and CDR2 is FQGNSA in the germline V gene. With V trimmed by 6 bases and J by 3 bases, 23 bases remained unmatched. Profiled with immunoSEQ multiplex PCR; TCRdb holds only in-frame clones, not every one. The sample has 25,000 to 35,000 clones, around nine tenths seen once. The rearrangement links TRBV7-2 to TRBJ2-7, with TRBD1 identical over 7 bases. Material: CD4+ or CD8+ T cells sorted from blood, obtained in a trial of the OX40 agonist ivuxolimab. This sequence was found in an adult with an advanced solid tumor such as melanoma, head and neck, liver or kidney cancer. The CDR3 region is CASSIDPTGTATFNYEQYF. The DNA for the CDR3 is TGTGCCAGCAGTATAGACCCCACCGGGACAGCCACCTTTAACTACGAGCAGTACTTC. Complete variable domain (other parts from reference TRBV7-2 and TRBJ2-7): GAGVSQSPSNKVTEKGKDVELRCDPISGHTALYWYRQSLGQGLEFLIYFQGNSAPDKSGLPSDRFSAERTGGSVSTLTIQRTQQEDSAVYLCASSIDPTGTATFNYEQYFGPGTRLTVT.